A single sample gave rise to the 21 T cell receptor beta chains below, sequenced in a study of blood T cells in healthy people across ages. PCR was performed a second time for roughly 7 to 12 cycles using a sample-barcoded 5' primer and a J-beta primer mix. TCRdb re-analysed the 5' RACE reads in MiXCR, keeping a single row per CDR3 protein. The profile shows 650,000 to 800,000 distinct CDR3 sequences, around 42% of them singletons. Source material: blood. The source is a man between 60 and 75 years old in good health.

The CDR3 nucleotides read TGTGCCAGCAGCCGAATTATAGATGGTCGAAACACCGGGGAGCTGTTTTTT. Encoded protein: CASSRIIDGRNTGELFF. V is TRBV5-6 and J is TRBJ2-2; D remains unclear. Per the germline V gene, CDR1 is SGHDT and CDR2 is YYEEEE. There are 17 residues in the CDR3. V was pared by 4 bases and J by 2 bases, with 18 bases between.

The chain recombines TRBV4-1 with TRBJ2-7; D might be TRBD1 (6 bases). V shed 3 bases and J shed 3 bases, with 15 bases lying between them. From germline, CDR1 is MGHRA and CDR2 YSYEKL. This CDR3 is built from 15 residues. The CDR3 DNA reads as TGCGCCAGCAGCCAGGCCACCCGACAGGTCTACGAGCAGTACTTC. Protein product: CASSQATRQVYEQYF.

This clonotype has just a few counts. The chain has TRBV7-9 and TRBJ1-4, with TRBD1 as a possible D gene (6 bases). The CDR3 loop spans 19 amino acids. Germline loops: CDR1 SEHNR, CDR2 FQNEAQ (reference sequence). Trimming removed 5 bases at V and 0 bases at J, with 22 bases between. CDR3 sequence reads: CASSHTRRTGSATNEKLFF. Written as DNA, the CDR3 is TGTGCCAGCAGCCATACGAGACGTACAGGGTCTGCAACTAATGAAAAACTGTTTTTT. The full variable domain, its missing parts supplied by reference TRBV7-9 and TRBJ1-4, is DTGVSQNPRHKITKRGQNVTFRCDPISEHNRLYWYRQTLGQGPEFLTYFQNEAQLEKSRLLSDRFSAERPKGSFSTLEIQRTEQGDSAMYLCASSHTRRTGSATNEKLFFGSGTQLSVL.

For the CDR3, the DNA is TGTGCCAGCAGCACCGGACAGGGGACTAATGAAAAACTGTTTTTT. This encodes CASSTGQGTNEKLFF. The V gene is TRBV9, the J gene TRBJ1-4, with 9 bases fitting TRBD1. The V and J ends lost 4 bases and 2 bases, in that order; junction bases with no gene match: 3. This CDR3 is 15 amino acids long. Germline V CDR1 and CDR2: SGDLS, YYNGEE.

This sequence joins TRBV6-5 and TRBJ2-3; tentative D call: TRBD1 (5 bases). V was clipped by 0 bases and J by 1 base, with 11 bases between them. This CDR3 is built from 16 residues. Germline values: CDR1 MNHEY, CDR2 SVGAGI. The CDR3 reads CASSYSGAGGTDTQYF. The CDR3 bases are TGTGCCAGCAGTTACTCAGGGGCCGGCGGCACAGATACGCAGTATTTT.

On this clonotype: A much larger clone lies one base from this, so it may be a read error. CDR3 in amino acids: CANSPGDYGTQYF. CDR3 nucleotide sequence: TGTGCCAACAGTCCCGGGGACTATGGGACCCAGTACTTC. The chain employs TRBV12-3 or TRBV12-4 and TRBJ2-7, with 7 bases matching TRBD2. The DNA end lines up better with TRBJ2-5; the J call may be wrong. The CDR3 has 13 amino acids.

The chain is built from TRBV24-1 and TRBJ2-4, with 10 bases lining up with TRBD2. Trimming took 4 bases from V and 13 from J; bases not matched to a gene: 15. There are 16 residues in the CDR3. The germline CDR1 and CDR2 sequences are KGHDR and SFDVKD. For the CDR3, the DNA is TGTGCCACCAGTGACCCTGGGACTAGCGACTTCAATGAGCAGTACTTC. Amino acid sequence: CATSDPGTSDFNEQYF.

This clonotype was seen more than once but under ten times. This chain connects TRBV12-3 or TRBV12-4 to TRBJ1-2, with D maybe TRBD1 (6 bases). The CDR3 totals 14 residues. V was shortened by 5 bases and J by 4 bases, with 14 bases between the two germline ends. The CDR3 DNA follows: TGTGCCAGCAGTCGACCACAGGGCCTCTATGGCTACACCTTC. Amino acids: CASSRPQGLYGYTF.

V is TRBV11-2 and J is TRBJ2-4; TRBD1 might be the D (6 bases). V was clipped by 1 base and J by 1 base, with 20 bases between them. The CDR3 is 19 amino acids. Germline-derived CDR1 and CDR2 are SGHAT and FQNNGV. The CDR3, as DNA: TGTGCCAGCAGCTTAGTACCGTCAGGGGCAAAGGCGGCCAAAAACATTCAGTACTTC. It yields the protein CASSLVPSGAKAAKNIQYF. Drawing the rest from reference TRBV11-2 and TRBJ2-4, the complete variable domain is EAGVAQSPRYKIIEKRQSVAFWCNPISGHATLYWYQQILGQGPKLLIQFQNNGVVDDSQLPKDRFSAERLKGVDSTLKIQPAKLEDSAVYLCASSLVPSGAKAAKNIQYFGAGTRLSVL.

The chain carries TRBV28 and TRBJ1-2, with TRBD1 matching 7 bases. Germline loops: CDR1 MDHEN, CDR2 SYDVKM. After removal of 10 bases from V and 0 bases from J, the junction contained 8 bases not matched to a gene. This CDR3 has 14 amino acids. The CDR3 sequence: CATAGQAPNYGYTF. CDR3 nucleotide sequence: TGTGCCACGGCCGGACAGGCTCCTAACTATGGCTACACCTTC.

CDR3 nucleotides: TGTGCCAGCAGCCAACCGGGATCCGACGAGCAGTACTTC. Amino acids: CASSQPGSDEQYF. V gene TRBV4-2 combines with J gene TRBJ2-7, with D possibly TRBD2 on 5 matching bases. With 2 bases removed from V and 5 bases from J, the gap between germline ends came to 10 bases. This CDR3 has 13 residues. Germline CDR1 is LGHNA and CDR2 is YNFKEQ.

The V call is TRBV2, the J call TRBJ1-5; perhaps TRBD1 as D (6 bases). Germline-derived CDR1 and CDR2 are SNHLY and FYNNEI. V was clipped by 7 bases and J by 7 bases, with 20 bases between them. This CDR3 contains 15 residues. The CDR3 spells CASTWDKRGIQPQHF. The DNA for the CDR3 is TGTGCCAGCACCTGGGACAAGCGAGGGATCCAGCCCCAGCATTTT.

This clonotype was seen a handful of times. This rearrangement joins TRBV5-1 to TRBJ1-2; the D is unclear. The CDR3 is 13 amino acids. Germline V gene sequence: CDR1 SGHRS, CDR2 YFSETQ. V lost 0 bases and J 8 bases, leaving 11 bases between the germline ends. CDR3 protein: CASSLEAQTGYTF. CDR3 in DNA: TGCGCCAGCAGCTTGGAGGCACAAACCGGCTACACCTTC.

This clonotype was observed a single time. The rearrangement joins TRBV25-1 to TRBJ2-7, with D perhaps given as TRBD1 or TRBD2 (5 bases each). V was pared by 11 bases and J by 2 bases, with 13 bases between. Germline CDR1 reads MGHDK; CDR2 reads SYGVNS. The CDR3 runs to 12 residues. CDR3 nucleotide sequence: TGTGCCGTCCGGGGACGGCCCTACGAGCAGTACTTC. Its protein product is CAVRGRPYEQYF.

J is TRBJ2-6 and V is TRBV12-3 or TRBV12-4; a weak D match, TRBD1 (6 bases). The CDR3 runs 19 residues. Trimming took off 1 base at V and 0 bases at J, with 16 bases between the two ends. The CDR3 bases are TGTGCCAGCAGTTTAGTGTACAGGGTCCTTCACTCTGGGGCCAACGTCCTGACTTTC. Its translation is CASSLVYRVLHSGANVLTF.

This clonotype was seen more than once but under ten times. The gene calls are TRBV7-2 and TRBJ1-2; 7 nucleotides line up with TRBD1. The germline gives CDR1 SGHTA, CDR2 FQGNSA. After removal of 3 bases from V and 0 bases from J, the junction contained 10 bases not matched to a gene. The CDR3 covers 17 residues. This CDR3 reads CASSFRARDRTNYGYTF. The CDR3 DNA sequence: TGTGCCAGCAGCTTTCGCGCCCGGGACAGAACTAACTATGGCTACACCTTC.

The rearrangement links TRBV20-1 to TRBJ1-5; D possibly corresponds to TRBD1 (5 bases). Germline V CDR1 and CDR2: DFQATT, SNEGSKA (reference sequence). CDR3 length: 15 residues. V lost 0 bases and J lost 4, with 13 bases in between. The CDR3 loop is CSARDSGLQNQPQHF. In DNA form, the CDR3 reads TGCAGTGCTAGAGACTCGGGACTTCAGAATCAGCCCCAGCATTTT.

The V gene is TRBV2, the J gene TRBJ1-2; D is perhaps TRBD1 (6 bases). In germline, CDR1 is SNHLY, CDR2 FYNNEI. V lost 4 bases and J lost 1, with 13 bases in between. This CDR3 spans 15 amino acids. The CDR3 loop reads CASSVMTGVNYGYTF. In DNA, the CDR3 is TGTGCCAGCAGTGTAATGACAGGAGTTAACTATGGCTACACCTTC.

This clonotype was found once. The chain joins TRBV9 to TRBJ2-3; 8 positions agree with TRBD2. Per the germline V gene, CDR1 is SGDLS and CDR2 is YYNGEE. Trimming took 3 bases from V and 2 from J; bases not matched to a gene: 8. The CDR3 extends over 16 amino acids. The CDR3 DNA sequence: TGTGCCAGCAGCGGACGGACTAGCAGATACACAGATACGCAGTATTTT. Encoded protein: CASSGRTSRYTDTQYF.

The rearrangement links TRBV7-2 to TRBJ1-6; 8 bases are a match to TRBD1. Germline values: CDR1 SGHTA, CDR2 FQGNSA. CDR3 length equals 18 residues. V gave up 2 bases and J gave up 1 base; unmatched junction bases: 7. CDR3 in amino acids: CASSLTPRGQSYNSPLHF. In DNA form, the CDR3 reads TGTGCCAGCAGCTTAACCCCCAGGGGGCAATCCTATAATTCACCCCTCCACTTT.

The rearrangement links TRBV12-5 to TRBJ2-3; 12 bases line up with TRBD1. J gave up 1 base and V 4 bases, and 3 bases lay outside the gene matches. The CDR3 has 16 amino acids. Germline V lookup: CDR1 LGHNT, CDR2 FRNRAP. The CDR3 here is CASGWGTGGGTDTQYF. DNA for the CDR3: TGTGCTAGTGGTTGGGGGACAGGGGGCGGCACAGATACGCAGTATTTT. The whole variable domain, remainder taken from reference TRBV12-5 and TRBJ2-3, is DARVTQTPRHKVTEMGQEVTMRCQPILGHNTVFWYRQTMMQGLELLAYFRNRAPLDDSGMPKDRFSAEMPDATLATLKIQPSEPRDSAVYFCASGWGTGGGTDTQYFGPGTRLTVL.